This TCR beta chain was found in a study of T cell responses to AZD1222 COVID-19 vaccine. Clones were sequenced by immunoSEQ multiplex PCR, and TCRdb holds only the in-frame ones, with some missing. The sample yields some 74,000 clones, 87% seen once. Pooling covered second doses at about 4 or about 12 weeks. V was trimmed by 3 bases and J by 6 bases, leaving 10 bases between them. This CDR3 has 14 amino acids. Germline V gene data show CDR1 as SGDLS and CDR2 as YYNGEE. General observations from the study: White British ancestry dominated among donors, who included more females, and clonal diversity was possibly underestimated. Only 5 or 6 people who got AZD1222 tested seropositive at baseline.

This clone occurred a few times. What it binds is not known. Sequenced here: peripheral blood, sampled 28 days after the second AZD1222 dose. The TCR was taken from an adult who received the AZD1222 COVID-19 vaccine. The V gene is TRBV9, the J gene TRBJ1-6, with D possibly TRBD1 on 5 matching bases. The CDR3 sequence: CASSAGPSNSPLHF. CDR3 in DNA: TGTGCCAGCAGCGCGGGACCGAGTAATTCACCCCTCCACTTT.